Shown below are 15 T cell receptor beta chains from a single sample sequenced in a study of cytomegalovirus exposure and HLA in healthy donors. The primer mix had 60 Vbeta and 13 Jbeta primers. Here immunoSEQ multiplex PCR was the method, and the copy in TCRdb shows in-frame clones only, minus some. The table records 70,000 to 95,000 clones, 80% to 90% of them present only once. Sequenced: PBMCs. The receptors shown here come from a woman under 30 in good health and CMV-seropositive.

V is TRBV30 and J is TRBJ2-3, with 9 bases identical to TRBD2. The V and J ends lost 5 bases and 7 bases, in that order; junction bases with no gene match: 4. Per the germline V gene, CDR1 is GTSNPN and CDR2 is SVGIG (reference sequence). The CDR3 has 12 residues. Here the CDR3 DNA reads TGTGCCTGGGGAACTAGCGGGCATACGCAGTATTTT. It yields the protein CAWGTSGHTQYF.

This clone was detected only once. This chain joins TRBV6-1 and TRBJ2-3; possible D gene TRBD2, 5 bases. The CDR3 loop spans 13 amino acids. Trimming took off 6 bases at V and 2 bases at J, with 9 bases between the two ends. Germline-derived CDR1 and CDR2 are MNHNS and SASEGT. CDR3 sequence (DNA): TGTGCCAGCAGGGACTGGCCCACAGATACGCAGTATTTT. Residues: CASRDWPTDTQYF.

This chain uses TRBV2 with TRBJ1-5; maybe TRBD1 (5 bases). The CDR3 consists of 12 residues. Germline V gene data show CDR1 as SNHLY and CDR2 as FYNNEI. V shed 6 bases and J shed 7 bases, with 10 bases lying between them. This CDR3 reads CASSREGQPQHF. The CDR3 DNA follows: TGTGCCAGCAGCAGGGAAGGACAGCCCCAGCATTTT.

J is TRBJ2-7 and V is TRBV7-9; 8 nucleotides agree with TRBD1. The junction had 19 bases not matched to a gene; V was cut back by 5 bases and J by 7 bases. This CDR3 comprises 17 residues. Germline loops: CDR1 SEHNR, CDR2 FQNEAQ (reference sequence). Here the CDR3 DNA reads TGTGCCAGCAGCCTCACCACCGCCGGGACAGGCCTTTCTGAGCAGTACTTC. Its translation is CASSLTTAGTGLSEQYF.

The gene calls are TRBV27 and TRBJ2-5, with 13 positions matching TRBD2. Germline assignment: CDR1 MNHEY and CDR2 SMNVEV (reference sequence). V was pared by 0 bases and J by 5 bases, with 3 bases of the junction left unmatched. This CDR3 spans 16 amino acids. CDR3 DNA: TGTGCCAGCAGTTTATCATGGACTAGCGGGGGTGAGACCCAGTACTTC. This codes for CASSLSWTSGGETQYF.

The CDR3 nucleotides are TGTGCCAGTAGTATTTGGCAGGATAGCAATCAGCCCCAGCATTTT. Translated, it gives CASSIWQDSNQPQHF. V is TRBV19 and J is TRBJ1-5; no clear D. CDR1 and CDR2 (germline): LNHDA, SQIVND (reference sequence). V was cut by 3 bases and J by 0 bases, with 9 bases left in between. The CDR3 loop spans 15 amino acids.

Only a few counts were recorded for this clone. The V gene is TRBV9, the J gene TRBJ1-1; TRBD1 might be the D (5 bases). The CDR3 contains 16 residues. Per germline, CDR1 SGDLS and CDR2 YYNGEE. The V end was cut by 4 bases, the J end by 1 base, with 17 bases between. In nucleotides, the CDR3 is TGTGCCAGCAGCACACCTGTAGGGGAATGGAACACTGAAGCTTTCTTT. Translated: CASSTPVGEWNTEAFF. Full variable domain (outside the CDR3, taken from reference TRBV9 and TRBJ1-1): DSGVTQTPKHLITATGQRVTLRCSPRSGDLSVYWYQQSLDQGLQFLIQYYNGEERAKGNILERFSAQQFPDLHSELNLSSLELGDSALYFCASSTPVGEWNTEAFFGQGTRLTVV.

The rearrangement joins TRBV7-9 to TRBJ2-7; perhaps TRBD2 as D (5 bases). The CDR3 runs to 15 residues. The germline V gene has CDR1 SEHNR and CDR2 FQNEAQ (reference sequence). V gave up 4 bases and J gave up 3 bases, with 16 bases separating them. For the CDR3, the DNA is TGTGCCAGCAGCTCCCCCCCGACGGGGAACTACGAGCAGTACTTC. Amino acids: CASSSPPTGNYEQYF.

This clone was observed a single time. CDR3 sequence (DNA): TGCAGCCAGGCGCCGGGAGGCTACAATGAGCAGTTCTTC. Its protein product is CSQAPGGYNEQFF. The rearrangement joins TRBV29-1 to TRBJ2-1; 7 bases line up with TRBD2. Germline lookup yields CDR1 SQVTM and CDR2 ANQGSEA. V trimming: 8 bases; J trimming: 3 bases; junction bases outside the gene matches: 7. The length of the CDR3 is 13 residues.

The CDR3 coding sequence is TGTGCCAGCAGCGGCGAGGCTTCTGGGGCCAACGTCCTGACTTTC. Residues: CASSGEASGANVLTF. The chain recombines TRBV7-8 with TRBJ2-6; no definite D call. CDR1 is SGHVS and CDR2 is FQNEAQ in the germline V gene. This CDR3 is built from 15 residues. V shed 5 bases and J shed 1 base, with 9 bases lying between them.

V and J are TRBV2 and TRBJ1-1; 10 positions agree with TRBD1. The CDR3 is made up of 20 amino acids. Germline V lookup: CDR1 SNHLY, CDR2 FYNNEI. With 3 bases clipped from V and 0 bases from J, the junction kept 16 bases outside the gene matches. The CDR3 DNA sequence: TGTGCCAGCAGTGAGAGGGGACAGGGGCCAGGAGAGAAATTGAACACTGAAGCTTTCTTT. Protein sequence: CASSERGQGPGEKLNTEAFF.

The J gene is TRBJ2-3, the V gene TRBV5-5; D might be TRBD1 (5 bases). Germline CDR1 and CDR2: SGHKS and YYEKEE (reference sequence). The CDR3 is 17 residues long. The V gene lost 1 base and the J gene lost 3 bases, with 18 bases spanning the gap. The CDR3 DNA is TGTGCCAGCAGCTTGTTAGAGACAGCCTACCCGACAGATACGCAGTATTTT. This sequence encodes CASSLLETAYPTDTQYF.

The chain joins TRBV7-9 to TRBJ1-2, with TRBD1 matching over 10 bases. With V trimmed by 6 bases and J by 5 bases, 15 bases remained unmatched. CDR3 size: 17 residues. Germline loops: CDR1 SEHNR, CDR2 FQNEAQ (reference sequence). This chain's CDR3 is CASRPPGQGLAGYGYTF. CDR3 nucleotides: TGTGCCAGCAGACCACCGGGACAGGGGCTCGCTGGGTATGGCTACACCTTC.

The V and J genes are TRBV5-4 and TRBJ1-5; D call uncertain. Germline V gene sequence: CDR1 SGHNT, CDR2 YYREEE (reference sequence). This CDR3 has 13 residues. Trimming removed 0 bases at V and 4 bases at J, with 5 bases between. As DNA, the CDR3 is TGTGCCAGCAGCTTGGTCCCGAATCAGCCCCAGCATTTT. Protein product: CASSLVPNQPQHF.

DNA for the CDR3: TGTGCCAGCAGTCCACAAGCGGGAGCGGGGACAGATACGCAGTATTTT. Translation gives CASSPQAGAGTDTQYF. The gene calls are TRBV28 and TRBJ2-3; TRBD2 agrees at 8 bases. V shed 5 bases, J shed 3 bases, and the junction held 10 bases outside the gene matches. In germline, CDR1 is MDHEN, CDR2 SYDVKM. This CDR3 has 16 amino acids.